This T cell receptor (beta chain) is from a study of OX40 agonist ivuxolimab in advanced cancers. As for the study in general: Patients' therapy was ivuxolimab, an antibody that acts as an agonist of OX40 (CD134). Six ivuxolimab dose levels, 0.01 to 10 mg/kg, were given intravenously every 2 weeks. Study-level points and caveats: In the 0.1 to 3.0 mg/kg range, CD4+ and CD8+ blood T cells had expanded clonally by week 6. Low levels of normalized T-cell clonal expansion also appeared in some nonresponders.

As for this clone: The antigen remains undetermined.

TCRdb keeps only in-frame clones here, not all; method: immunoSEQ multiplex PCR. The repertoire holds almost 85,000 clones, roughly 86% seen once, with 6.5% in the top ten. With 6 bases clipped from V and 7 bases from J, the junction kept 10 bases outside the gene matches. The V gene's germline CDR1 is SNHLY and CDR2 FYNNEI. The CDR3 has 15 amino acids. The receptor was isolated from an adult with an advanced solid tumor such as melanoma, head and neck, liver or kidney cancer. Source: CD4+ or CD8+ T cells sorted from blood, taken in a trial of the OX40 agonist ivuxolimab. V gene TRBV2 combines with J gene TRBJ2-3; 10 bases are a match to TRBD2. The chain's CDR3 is CASRWLAGVSNTQYF. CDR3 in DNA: TGTGCCAGCAGGTGGCTAGCGGGAGTGTCGAATACGCAGTATTTT.